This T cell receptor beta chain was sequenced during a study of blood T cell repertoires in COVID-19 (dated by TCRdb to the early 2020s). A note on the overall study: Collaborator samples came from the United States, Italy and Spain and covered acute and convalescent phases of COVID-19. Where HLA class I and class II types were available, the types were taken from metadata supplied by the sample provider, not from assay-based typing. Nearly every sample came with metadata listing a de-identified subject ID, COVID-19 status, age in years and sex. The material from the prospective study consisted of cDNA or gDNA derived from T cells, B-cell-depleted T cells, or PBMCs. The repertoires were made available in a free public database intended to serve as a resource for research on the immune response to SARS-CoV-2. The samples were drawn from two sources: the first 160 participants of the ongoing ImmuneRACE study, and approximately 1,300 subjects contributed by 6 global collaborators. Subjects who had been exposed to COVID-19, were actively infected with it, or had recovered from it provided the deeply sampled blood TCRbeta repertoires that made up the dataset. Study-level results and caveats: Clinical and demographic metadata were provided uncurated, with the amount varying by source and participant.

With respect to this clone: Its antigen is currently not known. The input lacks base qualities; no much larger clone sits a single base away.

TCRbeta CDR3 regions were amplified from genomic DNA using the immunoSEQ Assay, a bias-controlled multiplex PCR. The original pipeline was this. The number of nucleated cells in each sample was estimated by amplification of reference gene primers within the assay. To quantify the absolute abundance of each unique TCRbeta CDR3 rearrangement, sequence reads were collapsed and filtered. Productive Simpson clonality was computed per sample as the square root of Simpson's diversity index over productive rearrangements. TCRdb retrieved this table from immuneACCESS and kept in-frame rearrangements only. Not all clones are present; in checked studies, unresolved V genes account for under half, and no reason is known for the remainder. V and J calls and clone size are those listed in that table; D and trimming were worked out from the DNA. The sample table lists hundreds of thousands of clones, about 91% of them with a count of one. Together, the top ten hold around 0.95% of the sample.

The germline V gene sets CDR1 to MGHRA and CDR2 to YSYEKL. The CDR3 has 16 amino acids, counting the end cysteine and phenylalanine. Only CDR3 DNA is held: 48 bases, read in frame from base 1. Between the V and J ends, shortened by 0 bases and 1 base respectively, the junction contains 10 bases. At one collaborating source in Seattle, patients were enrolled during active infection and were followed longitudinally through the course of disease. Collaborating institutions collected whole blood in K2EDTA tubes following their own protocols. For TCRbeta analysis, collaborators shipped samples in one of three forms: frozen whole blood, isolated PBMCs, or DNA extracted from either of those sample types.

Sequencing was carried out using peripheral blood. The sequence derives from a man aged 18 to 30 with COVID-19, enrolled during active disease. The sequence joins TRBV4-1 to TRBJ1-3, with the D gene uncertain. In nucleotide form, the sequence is TGCGCCAGCAGCCAAGATTGGTCAGGTTCTGGAAACACCATATATTTT. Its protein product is CASSQDWSGSGNTIYF.